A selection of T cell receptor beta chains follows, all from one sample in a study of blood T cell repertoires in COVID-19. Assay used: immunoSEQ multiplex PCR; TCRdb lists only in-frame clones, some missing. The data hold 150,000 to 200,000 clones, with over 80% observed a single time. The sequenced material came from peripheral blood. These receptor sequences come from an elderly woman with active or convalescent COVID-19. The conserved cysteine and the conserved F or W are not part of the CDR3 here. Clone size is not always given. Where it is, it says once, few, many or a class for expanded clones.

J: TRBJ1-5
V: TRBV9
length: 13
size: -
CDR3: ASSGGQYSNQPQH

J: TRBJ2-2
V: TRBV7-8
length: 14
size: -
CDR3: ASSVRQGGNAGELF

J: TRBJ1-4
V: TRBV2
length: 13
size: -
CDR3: ASRQQGVTNEKLF

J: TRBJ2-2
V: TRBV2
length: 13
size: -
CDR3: ASSPQGAPTGELF

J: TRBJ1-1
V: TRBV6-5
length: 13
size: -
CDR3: ASKTGGGLNTEAF

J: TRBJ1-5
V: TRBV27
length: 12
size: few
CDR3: ASSRQGAGQPQH

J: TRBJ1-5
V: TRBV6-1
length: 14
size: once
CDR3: ASSEARGADNQPQH

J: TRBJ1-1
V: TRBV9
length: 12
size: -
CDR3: ASSSREGNTEAF

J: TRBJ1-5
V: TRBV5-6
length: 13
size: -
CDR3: ASSLAGGTGQPQH

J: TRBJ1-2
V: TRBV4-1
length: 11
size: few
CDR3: ASSSEYRGGYT

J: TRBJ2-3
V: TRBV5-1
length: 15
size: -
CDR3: ASSLGLAGFPTDTQY

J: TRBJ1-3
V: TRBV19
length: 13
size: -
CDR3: ASSFSRVSGNTIY

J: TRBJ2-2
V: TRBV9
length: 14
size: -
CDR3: ASSVDAGGNTGELF

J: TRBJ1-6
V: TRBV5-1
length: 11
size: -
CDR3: ASNGGDNSPLH

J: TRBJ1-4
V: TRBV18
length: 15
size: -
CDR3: ASSPTGGQVTNEKLF

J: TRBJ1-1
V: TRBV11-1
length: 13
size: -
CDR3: ASSHPTVLHTEAF

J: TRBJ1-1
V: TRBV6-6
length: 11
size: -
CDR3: ASSYLRDREAF

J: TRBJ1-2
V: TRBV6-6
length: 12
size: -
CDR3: ASRPGQGAFGYT

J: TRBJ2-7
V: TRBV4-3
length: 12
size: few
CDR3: ASSQDLRGYEQY

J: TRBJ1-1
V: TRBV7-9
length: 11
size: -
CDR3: ASSLEAGAEAF

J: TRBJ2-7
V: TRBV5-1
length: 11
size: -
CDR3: ASSSDRADEQY

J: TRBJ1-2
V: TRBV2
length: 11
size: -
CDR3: ASCEGVAYGYT

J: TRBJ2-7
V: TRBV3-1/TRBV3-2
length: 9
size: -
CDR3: ASSQATEVY

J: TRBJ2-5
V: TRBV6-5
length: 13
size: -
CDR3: ASSRYTSVWETQY

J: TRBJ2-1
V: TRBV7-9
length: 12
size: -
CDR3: ATGTSGSYNEQF

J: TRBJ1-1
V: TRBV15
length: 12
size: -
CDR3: ATSGDRGNTEAF

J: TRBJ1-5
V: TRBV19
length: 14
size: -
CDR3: ASRGGDFYSNQPQH

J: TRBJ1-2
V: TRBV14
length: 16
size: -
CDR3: ASSQVLGFSAAGNGYT

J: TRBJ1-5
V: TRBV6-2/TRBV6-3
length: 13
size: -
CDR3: ASSYGEQGARLVH

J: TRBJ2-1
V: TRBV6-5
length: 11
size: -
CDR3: ASSRSTGSEQF

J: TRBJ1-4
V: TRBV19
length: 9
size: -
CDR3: ASTGGPGLF

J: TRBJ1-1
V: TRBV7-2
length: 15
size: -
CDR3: ASSSRVGDRLNTEAF

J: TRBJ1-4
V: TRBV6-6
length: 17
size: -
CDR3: ASSQLQGTKNRRGEKLF

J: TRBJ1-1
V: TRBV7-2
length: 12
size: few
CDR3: ASSHSLGTGEAF

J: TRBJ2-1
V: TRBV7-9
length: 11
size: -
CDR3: ASSQDGTGRLF

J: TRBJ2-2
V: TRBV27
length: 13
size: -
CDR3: ASSFPGGGPGELF

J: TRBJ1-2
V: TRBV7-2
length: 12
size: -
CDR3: ASSLGQGEYGYT

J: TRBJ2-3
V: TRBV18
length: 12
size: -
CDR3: ASSPPVGTDTQY

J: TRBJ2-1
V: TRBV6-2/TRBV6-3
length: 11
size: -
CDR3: ASSYGPAGEQF

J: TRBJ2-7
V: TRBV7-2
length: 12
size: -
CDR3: ASSSSTGFYEQY